This TCR beta chain was recorded in a study of cytomegalovirus exposure and HLA in healthy donors. The donors were in the approximately 120-subject validation cohort, distinct from the roughly 600-subject first cohort. Sequencing was performed with immunoSEQ multiplex PCR; in TCRdb, only in-frame clones are kept and a portion is missing. Among around 150,000 clones listed, almost 90% were seen once. Study outcomes and limitations: As confirmed in vitro, a few CMV-associated chains were specific for CMV antigens. In a later analysis, first-cohort TCR clusters were found to tend to co-occur in the approximately 110 validation repertoires. The study recorded 150 to 200 TCR beta chains that were cytomegalovirus-associated.

Germline assignment: CDR1 MNHNY and CDR2 SVGAGI (reference sequence). V lost 4 bases to trimming and J lost 11 bases, with 14 bases between them. The CDR3 consists of 12 residues. About this clone itself: No antigen is known for it.

The sample taken for sequencing was PBMCs. The clonotype comes from a woman between 18 and 30 years old in good health and CMV-seropositive. V is TRBV6-6 and J is TRBJ1-1; D gene unclear. CDR3 residues: CASSFVARVAFF. As DNA, the CDR3 is TGTGCCAGCAGTTTCGTGGCCCGGGTGGCTTTCTTT.